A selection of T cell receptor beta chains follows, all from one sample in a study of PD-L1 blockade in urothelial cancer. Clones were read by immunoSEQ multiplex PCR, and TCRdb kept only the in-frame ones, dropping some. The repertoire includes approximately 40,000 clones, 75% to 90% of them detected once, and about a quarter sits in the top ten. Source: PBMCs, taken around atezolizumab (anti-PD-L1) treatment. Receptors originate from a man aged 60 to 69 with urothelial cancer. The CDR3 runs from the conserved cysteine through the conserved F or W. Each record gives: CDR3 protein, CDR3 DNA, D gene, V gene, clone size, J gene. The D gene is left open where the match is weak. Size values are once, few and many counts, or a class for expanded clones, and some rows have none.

CASSIDHGGEKLFF TGTGCCAGTAGTATCGACCATGGCGGGGAAAAACTGTTTTTT NA TRBV19 once TRBJ1-4
CASRPPDRSGELFF TGTGCCAGCAGACCACCAGACAGGTCGGGGGAGCTGTTTTTT NA TRBV4-2 NA TRBJ2-2
CASSRGGQETQYF TGTGCCAGCAGCCGGGGGGGCCAAGAGACCCAGTACTTC TRBD2 TRBV6-1 NA TRBJ2-5
CASSLMRGTTEAFF TGCGCCAGCAGCTTGATGCGGGGGACCACTGAAGCTTTCTTT NA TRBV5-1 NA TRBJ1-1
CASRFSGANVLTF TGTGCCAGTCGGTTCTCTGGGGCCAACGTCCTGACTTTC NA TRBV19 NA TRBJ2-6
CASSIMARGDLNNEQFF TGTGCCAGCAGTATTATGGCGCGGGGGGATCTTAACAATGAGCAGTTCTTC TRBD2 TRBV27 once TRBJ2-1
CASSPGQGARDEQFF TGTGCCAGCAGCCCAGGGCAGGGGGCGCGGGATGAGCAGTTCTTC TRBD1 TRBV7-9 NA TRBJ2-1
CASSSIGTATSYGYTF TGTGCCAGCAGCTCCATTGGGACTGCTACTTCCTATGGCTACACCTTC NA TRBV7-3 NA TRBJ1-2
CASSPQTGSGNTIYF TGTGCCAGCTCACCTCAGACAGGGAGTGGGAACACCATATATTTT TRBD1 TRBV18 NA TRBJ1-3
CASRTSTSYEQYF TGTGCCAGCAGGACTAGTACCTCCTACGAGCAGTACTTC NA TRBV2 NA TRBJ2-7
CASSMIAGAVKSDTQYF TGCGCCAGCAGCATGATAGCGGGAGCGGTCAAGTCAGATACGCAGTATTTT TRBD2 TRBV5-1 NA TRBJ2-3
CATSRDIAGQSSGNTIYF TGTGCCACCAGCAGAGATATAGCGGGGCAGAGCTCTGGAAACACCATATATTTT NA TRBV15 NA TRBJ1-3
CASSEGSGNQPQHF TGCGCCAGCAGCGAGGGTTCCGGCAATCAGCCCCAGCATTTT NA TRBV5-1 few TRBJ1-5
CASSSGSGGDNEQFF TGTGCCAGCAGCTCCGGTAGCGGGGGGGACAATGAGCAGTTCTTC TRBD2 TRBV7-9 NA TRBJ2-1
CASSAGSSGGAGETQYF TGTGCCAGCAGCGCGGGTTCTAGCGGGGGGGCCGGAGAGACCCAGTACTTC TRBD2 TRBV9 NA TRBJ2-5
CASSLAGVPHNEQFF TGTGCCAGCAGTCTAGCGGGGGTACCCCACAATGAGCAGTTCTTC TRBD2 TRBV6-5 NA TRBJ2-1
CASSFDRVGDYEQYF TGTGCCAGCAGCTTTGACAGGGTGGGGGACTACGAGCAGTACTTC TRBD1 TRBV5-6 NA TRBJ2-7
CASSRRDRGLNTEAFF TGTGCCAGCAGCCGCAGGGACAGGGGGTTGAACACTGAAGCTTTCTTT TRBD1 TRBV7-2 NA TRBJ1-1
CASSSRGGNYGYTF TGTGCCAGCAGCTCAAGGGGGGGGAACTATGGCTACACCTTC NA TRBV5-4 NA TRBJ1-2
CASETGVETQYF TGTGCCAGCGAGACAGGGGTAGAGACCCAGTACTTC TRBD1 TRBV2 NA TRBJ2-5
CASIGLAGVVTQYF TGTGCCAGCATAGGACTAGCGGGAGTGGTGACCCAGTACTTC TRBD2 TRBV2 NA TRBJ2-5
CASSESEMDREETQYF TGCGCCAGCAGTGAGTCTGAGATGGACAGGGAAGAGACCCAGTACTTC TRBD1 TRBV10-1 few TRBJ2-5
CAWRPPGRGVGPGELFF TGTGCCTGGAGACCCCCGGGGAGGGGGGTAGGTCCCGGGGAGCTGTTTTTT NA TRBV30 NA TRBJ2-2
CASGLARGVNTEAFF TGTGCTAGTGGTTTGGCCAGGGGAGTGAACACTGAAGCTTTCTTT NA TRBV12-5 NA TRBJ1-1
CASSSRGLAESYEQYF TGCGCCAGCAGCTCCCGCGGACTAGCGGAATCTTACGAGCAGTACTTC TRBD2 TRBV5-1 NA TRBJ2-7
CATSSLGLSSYNEQFF TGTGCCACCAGCAGTCTGGGACTAAGCTCCTACAATGAGCAGTTCTTC TRBD2 TRBV15 NA TRBJ2-1
CASSRGQNTEAFF TGCGCCAGCAGCCGCGGACAGAACACTGAAGCTTTCTTT NA TRBV4-3 NA TRBJ1-1
CASSLAGDRTDTQYF TGCGCCAGCAGCTTGGCGGGGGACCGTACAGATACGCAGTATTTT NA TRBV5-1 NA TRBJ2-3
CASSFGTGANNSPLHF TGTGCCAGCAGCTTTGGGACAGGGGCTAATAATTCACCCCTCCACTTT TRBD1 TRBV7-6 once TRBJ1-6
CASSDQGYGYTF TGTGCCAGCAGCGACCAGGGCTATGGCTACACCTTC NA TRBV6-1 NA TRBJ1-2
CASGQGEFSPLHF TGTGCCAGCGGACAGGGGGAGTTTTCACCCCTCCACTTT TRBD1 TRBV25-1 NA TRBJ1-6
CASSQSALAGYEQYF TGCGCCAGCAGTCAATCGGCACTAGCGGGTTACGAGCAGTACTTC TRBD2 TRBV23-1 NA TRBJ2-7
CASNDRFNEQFF TGTGCCAGCAATGACAGATTCAATGAGCAGTTCTTC NA TRBV6-1 once TRBJ2-1
CASSLKARTDTQYF TGTGCCAGCAGCTTGAAGGCGAGGACAGATACGCAGTATTTT NA TRBV5-8 NA TRBJ2-3
CASSSSSGYGYTF TGTGCCAGCAGCTCCTCCTCGGGGTATGGCTACACCTTC NA TRBV7-3 NA TRBJ1-2
CASSLGGTRLGNSPLHF TGTGCCAGCAGTTTGGGGGGGACCAGACTGGGTAATTCACCCCTCCACTTT NA TRBV27 NA TRBJ1-6
CASSLELGQGSSNQPQHF TGCGCCAGCAGCTTGGAGTTGGGGCAGGGGAGTAGCAATCAGCCCCAGCATTTT NA TRBV5-1 NA TRBJ1-5
CASSIRDGEGDTQYF TGTGCCAGTAGTATCCGGGACGGGGAGGGAGATACGCAGTATTTT TRBD2 TRBV19 NA TRBJ2-3
CASSQLREGETQYF TGTGCCAGCAGCCAATTGCGGGAAGGGGAGACCCAGTACTTC NA TRBV4-2 NA TRBJ2-5
CASYRDTEAFF TGTGCCAGCTACAGGGACACTGAAGCTTTCTTT NA TRBV19 NA TRBJ1-1
CASSLAPSGRSGREQFF TGCGCCAGCAGCTTGGCCCCATCGGGGAGAAGTGGGCGTGAGCAGTTCTTC NA TRBV5-1 NA TRBJ2-1
CALQQGSYEQYF TGTGCCCTTCAACAGGGTAGTTACGAGCAGTACTTC NA TRBV30 NA TRBJ2-7
CASRTTGESNQPQHF TGTGCCAGTAGGACGACAGGCGAAAGCAATCAGCCCCAGCATTTT NA TRBV19 few TRBJ1-5
CASSVEGTGQETQYF TGTGCCAGCAGCGTAGAAGGGACAGGGCAAGAGACCCAGTACTTC TRBD1 TRBV9 once TRBJ2-5
CASSMGQVNEQYF TGCGCCAGCAGCATGGGACAGGTCAACGAGCAGTACTTC TRBD1 TRBV5-1 few TRBJ2-7
CASTAGGVLTF TGTGCCAGCACCGCGGGTGGAGTCCTGACTTTC NA TRBV2 NA TRBJ2-6
CAWSVGQAYGYTF TGTGCCTGGAGTGTAGGACAGGCCTATGGCTACACCTTC TRBD1 TRBV30 NA TRBJ1-2
CASSWPGTSGGNEQFF TGTGCCAGCAGTTGGCCAGGGACTAGCGGGGGCAATGAGCAGTTCTTC TRBD2 TRBV27 NA TRBJ2-1
CASNPGQRNEKLFF TGTGCCAGCAATCCCGGACAGCGTAATGAAAAACTGTTTTTT NA TRBV2 NA TRBJ1-4
CASSFGQTTDTQYF TGTGCCAGCAGCTTCGGACAGACGACAGATACGCAGTATTTT NA TRBV5-4 NA TRBJ2-3
CASSTRQGNYGYTF TGTGCCAGTAGTACTCGACAGGGTAACTATGGCTACACCTTC TRBD1 TRBV19 once TRBJ1-2
CASSSNQGYEQYF TGTGCCAGCAGCTCGAATCAGGGGTACGAGCAGTACTTC NA TRBV7-2 NA TRBJ2-7
CAISGGQGVSGANVLTF TGTGCCATCAGTGGGGGACAGGGGGTTTCTGGGGCCAACGTCCTGACTTTC TRBD1 TRBV10-3 NA TRBJ2-6
CASRTVTYEQYF TGTGCCTCAAGGACAGTAACCTACGAGCAGTACTTC NA TRBV10-3 NA TRBJ2-7
CASSQRGGVPNTEAFF TGCGCCAGCAGTCAACGGGGGGGCGTCCCGAACACTGAAGCTTTCTTT NA TRBV23-1 NA TRBJ1-1